The clone carrying this TCR beta chain was picked up a small number of times. Its specificity is not known. This record comes from a study of CD8+ T cells in alopecia areata. The wider study: Administration of oral tofacitinib to treated patients was at 5 to 10 mg twice daily. Tofacitinib administration persisted for 6 to 18 months, succeeded by 6 months off drug. General observations from the study: Clonality was higher in lesional than normal scalp, especially in alopecia totalis/universalis.

The CDR3 runs to 15 residues. Deletions cut 4 bases from V and 4 bases from J, with 13 bases between. Germline CDR1 MGHRA, CDR2 YSYEKL. cDNA prepared by RNA extraction and subsequent reverse transcription served as the template for sequencing. TCRdb keeps only in-frame clones here, not all; method: immunoSEQ multiplex PCR. In the table there are fewer than 200,000 clones, 50% to 60% of which are singletons. V gene TRBV4-1 combines with J gene TRBJ1-4; maybe TRBD1 (6 bases). The specimen comprised CD4+ T cells sorted from blood, sampled at week 0. The source of this sequence is a human donor with alopecia areata. CDR3 loop: CASSLTGSGNEKLFF. The CDR3 DNA reads as TGCGCCAGCAGCCTTACAGGGTCTGGTAATGAAAAACTGTTTTTT.